This TCR beta chain was sequenced during a study of cytomegalovirus exposure and HLA in healthy donors (TCRdb year 2017). Turning to the overall study: An earlier analysis of several hundred of the donors reported 276 Gb of sequence data and 117 million unique TCR beta sequences obtained from around 170 million T cells. HLA typing covered class I and class II loci at four-digit resolution. The study combined high-throughput TCR immunosequencing, statistical association of individual TCRs with disease status, and machine learning to predict cytomegalovirus infection status. Rather than using new phenotypic data, the later analysis identified candidate immune exposures from TCR beta sequences and from how often those sequences occurred across donors. Alongside the repertoire data, information on donor age, sex, ethnicity and CMV serostatus was compiled. In a later genetic analysis, genome-wide SNP genotypes for 398 of the 666 donors were used, and that subset was treated as a discovery cohort. An earlier analysis of a few hundred of the donors applied high-throughput TCR beta sequencing to assess whether each TCR beta V gene segment acted as functional or pseudogenic. Typing coverage varied by locus: about 620-630 donors for A, B, C, DRB1 and DQB1; approximately 520 for DQA1; some 610 for DPA1; approximately 470 for DPB1. Every discovery cohort repertoire had been produced on one sequencing platform. Roughly 5 DR-DQ haplotypes were handled as single units for association and clustering, since linkage in the cohort was strong. Across 398 genotyped donors of the cohort, an average of about 240,000 unique TCR beta nucleotide sequences per donor were sequenced, and roughly 20% of those sequences were non-productive. The study profiled the T cell repertoires of 550 to 700 subjects by immunosequencing and related them to cytomegalovirus serostatus. Of the roughly 400 genotyped donors, more than 75% were placed in the genetic ancestry cluster associated with self-reported Caucasian donors. An early release that covered some 640 HLA-typed donors contained about 300 gigabases of sequencing data and 65 million to 100 million unique TCR sequences. A later analysis re-analyzed previously published TCR beta repertoires from 650 to 800 donors and added high-resolution HLA genotyping to study TCR occurrence patterns. The aim of the study was to test whether cataloging public T cell receptors could identify signatures of past pathogen exposure. In addition to the first cohort of 666 subjects, a separate validation cohort of 120 different subjects was used. Overall results and qualifications from the work: While some public TCRs were present in many individuals, most TCR sequences turned up only very rarely across donors. Most CMV-associated TCR beta chains appeared to be HLA-restricted in a later analysis, and the HLA associations seemed to be driven largely by CMV exposure. This cohort had only TCR beta chains sequenced, and the lack of alpha or paired-chain data limited which features could be detected. In vitro tests confirmed that a few of the cytomegalovirus-associated TCR beta chains recognize cytomegalovirus antigens. Strong co-occurrence of HLA alleles, especially DR and DQ, made assigning TCR associations to individual alleles difficult. In a later analysis, the rate of TCR association differed among HLA loci, with DRB1 alleles having the most associated TCRs and HLA-C alleles having the fewest. According to a later analysis, parvovirus B19, influenza, CMV and Epstein-Barr virus appeared linked to several top co-occurrence clusters. The authors suggested that the approach could potentially be extended to other disease states and immunological phenotypes. A total of 150 or so TCR beta chains were listed by the study as associated with cytomegalovirus. Correlated functional status among segregating V segments might be attributable to linkage disequilibrium, but an unknown experimental factor could not be ruled out. A group of highly shared sequence variants was considered likely to be a technical artifact of the sequencing pipeline. Because some donors lacked HLA typing at each locus, the association tests relied only on the typed subset. The classifier was reported to diagnose cytomegalovirus status with high specificity and sensitivity in both the original and validation cohorts. In an earlier analysis of over 550 of the donors, most TCR beta V segments were observed in productive rearrangements about 87% or about 30% of the time, broadly matching IMGT annotations. V-gene and J-gene trimming of TCR beta chains was associated with a missense DCLRE1C variant in a later genetic analysis, and the association was replicated in an independent cohort. A later genetic analysis reported fewer N-insertions in productive TCRs among donors in an Asian-associated ancestry cluster than the approximately 700-donor mean. Some IMGT-functional V segments, including TRBV6-2 and TRBV6-3, could not be distinguished by the 87-base-pair reads and were therefore excluded. A later analysis found that HLA-associated TCR beta chains were more clonally expanded and had lower generation probabilities than equally common non-associated chains. A further reported finding was that TCR beta sequences accurately predicted the HLA-A and HLA-B alleles for most subjects in the first cohort. For the cohort, immune exposure information was limited to CMV serostatus. About 17 rarely observed V segments, including chromosome 9 orphons, were excluded from the earlier analysis of a few hundred of the donors because counts were too low. Specific HLA alleles were associated with more than 15,000 TCR beta sequences at a false discovery rate of 0.05 in a later analysis. Roughly uniform sequencing depth across donors was assumed in presence/absence analyses, although this assumption may not hold.

The cohort consisted of hundreds of healthy bone marrow donors. At the time of sampling, all cohort members were nominally healthy, though unrecorded immune exposures were likely present. The donor was CMV seropositive and was included in the group of 250 to 300 seropositive cohort members. Every donor gave a peripheral blood sample, and the peripheral blood mononuclear cells from that sample were used for TCR beta sequencing. The Qiagen DNeasy Blood Extraction Kit was used to extract genomic DNA from the blood cell samples. Details on this clone: Its specific antigen is unknown. Per-base qualities were not stored, and no clone one base away is much larger.

The library was prepared using the immunoSEQ multiplex PCR assay. The multiplex PCR relied on a mix of 60 forward primers for TCR Vbeta segments and 13 reverse primers for TCR Jbeta segments. The CDR3 region of rearranged TCR beta genes was amplified from genomic DNA with a multiplex PCR assay. Amplified TCR beta libraries were sequenced as 87-base-pair reads on the Illumina HiSeq System. Per the authors' processing: In a later analysis, 70 million to 95 million unique TCR beta chains were counted across the approximately 640 repertoires, and approximately 11 million of these chains were shared by at least two donors. A nearest-neighbor algorithm error-corrected the raw reads and collapsed the reads into unique sequences, merging closely related sequences to remove PCR and sequencing errors. To assign V, D and J gene segments, CDR3 sequences were aligned to IMGT reference sequences. For a sequence to be retained, a match of at least six nucleotides was required to both a V gene segment and a J gene segment. Rearrangements were classified as productive when the CDR3 lacked stop codons and remained in frame with V and J, and all other rearrangements were classified as non-productive. Following IMGT convention, CDR3 was defined as the stretch from the second conserved V-encoded cysteine up to the conserved J-encoded phenylalanine. The earlier analysis of about 610 of the donors excluded sequences that lacked an unambiguous match to a single V gene segment. An earlier analysis of a few hundred of the donors classified V segments as functional when productive rearrangements were above 56.7% and as segregating when the standard deviation between donors was above 5%. A statistical classification framework was built for diagnosing cytomegalovirus status from the catalog of TCR beta chain sequences. A later analysis assigned V and J genes by comparing TCR nucleotide sequences with IMGT/GENE-DB human TR gene sequences. A later analysis assigned CDR3 sequences and most-parsimonious VDJ recombination scenarios with the TCRdist pipeline. In a later analysis, each TCR beta chain was defined by its CDR3 amino acid sequence together with its V-gene family, and reads without a unique V-gene family were excluded. In a later analysis, 550 to 650 highly shared, low-generation-probability nucleotide sequences were removed to address suspected cross-contamination and a sequencing artifact. In a later analysis, a clonal expansion index for each public chain was calculated from normalized within-repertoire ranks of inferred template counts. A later analysis computed generation probabilities with a VDJ recombination model fitted to out-of-frame rearrangements, and checked the results against IGoR. A later analysis scored TCR-TCR, TCR-HLA and TCR-CMV co-occurrence with hypergeometric tests, applying a repertoire-size bias correction to TCR pairs. In a later analysis, false discovery rates were estimated by permuting HLA or CMV assignments 20 times. In a later analysis, co-occurring TCRs were grouped with DBSCAN, and TCRdist sequence similarity was added when clustering was performed within HLA-allele-positive subsets. Repertoires with fewer than 30,000 or more than 120,000 public chains, plus five repertoires with anomalous nucleotide sharing, were excluded from co-occurrence clustering. TCRdb limited this immuneACCESS table to in-frame rearrangements with V and J called. A share of clones is missing; checked studies link under half to unresolved V genes, and the rest is unexplained. The D gene and trimming were derived from the DNA, and the V and J assignments and clone size from that table. The table for this sample lists 200,000 to 250,000 clones; approximately 82% of them were counted only once. The ten largest account for about 8% of the sample.

For this chain, trimming is 3 bases at the V end and 0 bases at the J end, and the number of junction bases without a gene match is 12. CDR1 MDHEN and CDR2 SYDVKM were looked up in the germline V gene. Taken from cysteine to phenylalanine, the CDR3 has 19 residues. Only the CDR3 region is kept as DNA, spanning 57 bases read in frame from base 1. The rearranged segments are TRBV28 and TRBJ2-7, with 12 junctional bases fitting TRBD1. This sequence originates from an older woman in good health and CMV-seropositive. Sequences were obtained from PBMCs. This receptor carries the CDR3 CASSFPYGRDRGLSYEQYF. The sequence in DNA is TGTGCCAGCAGTTTCCCTTATGGTAGGGACAGGGGGCTCTCCTACGAGCAGTACTTC.